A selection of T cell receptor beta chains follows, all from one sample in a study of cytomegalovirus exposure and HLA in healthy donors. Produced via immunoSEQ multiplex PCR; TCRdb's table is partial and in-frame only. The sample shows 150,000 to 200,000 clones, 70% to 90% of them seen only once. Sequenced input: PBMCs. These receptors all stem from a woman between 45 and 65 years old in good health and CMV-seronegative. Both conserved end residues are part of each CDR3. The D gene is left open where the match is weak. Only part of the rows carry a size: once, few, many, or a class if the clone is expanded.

CDR3 DNA: TGTGCCCCCTCGAGGAGCGACTGCTCCTACGAGCAGTACTTC; CDR3 protein: CAPSRSDCSYEQYF; clone size: NA; V gene: TRBV21-1; J gene: TRBJ2-7; D gene: NA
CDR3 DNA: TGTGCCAGCAGTTTAGCCGGGTACTCCTACGAGCAGTACTTC; CDR3 protein: CASSLAGYSYEQYF; clone size: NA; V gene: TRBV28; J gene: TRBJ2-7; D gene: NA
CDR3 DNA: TGTGCCAGCAGCGTAGTTAGCGGGCCCTCCACCGGGGAGCTGTTTTTT; CDR3 protein: CASSVVSGPSTGELFF; clone size: NA; V gene: TRBV9; J gene: TRBJ2-2; D gene: TRBD2
CDR3 DNA: TGTGCCAGCAGCTTAATGTCTGTGGGACAGCTCGAAGCTTTCTTT; CDR3 protein: CASSLMSVGQLEAFF; clone size: NA; V gene: TRBV7-9; J gene: TRBJ1-1; D gene: TRBD1
CDR3 DNA: TGTGCCTGGAGTGCCCCCACCGGGCAGCCCCAGCATTTT; CDR3 protein: CAWSAPTGQPQHF; clone size: NA; V gene: TRBV30; J gene: TRBJ1-5; D gene: NA
CDR3 DNA: TGTGCCAGCAGCTCCGGGACAGGGGCTAACTATGGCTACACCTTC; CDR3 protein: CASSSGTGANYGYTF; clone size: few; V gene: TRBV5-4; J gene: TRBJ1-2; D gene: TRBD1
CDR3 DNA: TGTGCCAGCTATAGACTAGCGGGAGGATCGAACACCGGGGAGCTGTTTTTT; CDR3 protein: CASYRLAGGSNTGELFF; clone size: NA; V gene: TRBV27; J gene: TRBJ2-2; D gene: TRBD2
CDR3 DNA: TGTGCCAGCAGTTTTCTAGGGGACAGGGGAAGAAATGAGCAGTTCTTC; CDR3 protein: CASSFLGDRGRNEQFF; clone size: few; V gene: TRBV28; J gene: TRBJ2-1; D gene: TRBD1
CDR3 DNA: TGTGCCAGCAGCTTAACCCAGGACACTGAAGCTTTCTTT; CDR3 protein: CASSLTQDTEAFF; clone size: NA; V gene: TRBV7-3; J gene: TRBJ1-1; D gene: NA
CDR3 DNA: TGTGCCAGCAGCTTAGATCGAACAGCAGCCTACGAGCAGTACTTC; CDR3 protein: CASSLDRTAAYEQYF; clone size: NA; V gene: TRBV11-2; J gene: TRBJ2-7; D gene: NA
CDR3 DNA: TGTGCCAGCAGTGAAGCCCTAGCGGGAGGGCTAGTGGGAGACAATGAGCAGTTCTTC; CDR3 protein: CASSEALAGGLVGDNEQFF; clone size: NA; V gene: TRBV2; J gene: TRBJ2-1; D gene: TRBD2
CDR3 DNA: TGTGCCAGCAGCGCGAAAGGGGAAGCTAATGAAAAACTGTTTTTT; CDR3 protein: CASSAKGEANEKLFF; clone size: NA; V gene: TRBV11-2; J gene: TRBJ1-4; D gene: NA
CDR3 DNA: TGCGCCAGCACCCCCAAACAGGAATTCTATGGCTACACCTTC; CDR3 protein: CASTPKQEFYGYTF; clone size: NA; V gene: TRBV4-1; J gene: TRBJ1-2; D gene: NA
CDR3 DNA: TGTGCCAGCAGCTTATCGGGGTTAACGTACACTGAAGCTTTCTTT; CDR3 protein: CASSLSGLTYTEAFF; clone size: NA; V gene: TRBV5-6; J gene: TRBJ1-1; D gene: NA
CDR3 DNA: TGTGCCAGCAGCTTACACCGGGACAGTACCTACGAGCAGTACTTC; CDR3 protein: CASSLHRDSTYEQYF; clone size: NA; V gene: TRBV7-9; J gene: TRBJ2-7; D gene: TRBD1
CDR3 DNA: TGTGCCAGCAGCTCGCGGGCAGCCTCCTACGAGCAGTACTTC; CDR3 protein: CASSSRAASYEQYF; clone size: NA; V gene: TRBV27; J gene: TRBJ2-7; D gene: NA
CDR3 DNA: TGCGCCAGCAGCCTCTCCAGCGGGAGGGGATACGAGCAGTACTTC; CDR3 protein: CASSLSSGRGYEQYF; clone size: NA; V gene: TRBV5-1; J gene: TRBJ2-7; D gene: TRBD2
CDR3 DNA: TGTGCCAGCACGGGGGAAAAGGCCAGGGCTTGGGGCCAAGAGACCCAGTACTTC; CDR3 protein: CASTGEKARAWGQETQYF; clone size: NA; V gene: TRBV28; J gene: TRBJ2-5; D gene: NA
CDR3 DNA: TGTGCCAGCAGCCTTTTTGGGGGAGGTAGCAATGAGCAGTTCTTC; CDR3 protein: CASSLFGGGSNEQFF; clone size: once; V gene: TRBV7-2; J gene: TRBJ2-1; D gene: NA
CDR3 DNA: TGTGCCAGCAGTGAAAGGGGACTAGCGGGAGGGAATACATATGAGCAGTTCTTC; CDR3 protein: CASSERGLAGGNTYEQFF; clone size: NA; V gene: TRBV6-1; J gene: TRBJ2-1; D gene: TRBD2
CDR3 DNA: TGTGCCAGCAGCTTGTCCCCAGATGAGCAGTTCTTC; CDR3 protein: CASSLSPDEQFF; clone size: NA; V gene: TRBV5-5; J gene: TRBJ2-1; D gene: NA
CDR3 DNA: TGCGCCAGCAGCCAAAACCCAGGCTCTAACTATGGCTACACCTTC; CDR3 protein: CASSQNPGSNYGYTF; clone size: once; V gene: TRBV4-1; J gene: TRBJ1-2; D gene: NA
CDR3 DNA: TGTGCCAGCAGTTCTGGGGGGAGCGGGGCTGGCTACACCTTC; CDR3 protein: CASSSGGSGAGYTF; clone size: NA; V gene: TRBV6-5; J gene: TRBJ1-2; D gene: NA
CDR3 DNA: TGTGCCAGCAGCGAGGGGAGGGGAAGGCAAGAGACCCAGTACTTC; CDR3 protein: CASSEGRGRQETQYF; clone size: NA; V gene: TRBV9; J gene: TRBJ2-5; D gene: TRBD2
CDR3 DNA: TGTGCCAGCAGCTTAGCCCCGACCGGACTAACCTACGAGCAGTACTTC; CDR3 protein: CASSLAPTGLTYEQYF; clone size: few; V gene: TRBV7-2; J gene: TRBJ2-7; D gene: NA
CDR3 DNA: TGTGCCAGCAGCCGGAGCGGGAGGCAATATAATGAGCAGTTCTTC; CDR3 protein: CASSRSGRQYNEQFF; clone size: NA; V gene: TRBV7-2; J gene: TRBJ2-1; D gene: TRBD2
CDR3 DNA: TGTGCCAGCAGCTTGGTTGTGGGAGGGGGGTCAGATGAGCAGTTCTTC; CDR3 protein: CASSLVVGGGSDEQFF; clone size: NA; V gene: TRBV5-4; J gene: TRBJ2-1; D gene: NA
CDR3 DNA: TGTGCCAGCAGTGAACCAGGCGAACACACCTACGAGCAGTACTTC; CDR3 protein: CASSEPGEHTYEQYF; clone size: NA; V gene: TRBV6-1; J gene: TRBJ2-7; D gene: NA
CDR3 DNA: TGTGCCAGCAGCGTAGTTGCTAGCGAGAACACCGGGGAGCTGTTTTTT; CDR3 protein: CASSVVASENTGELFF; clone size: NA; V gene: TRBV9; J gene: TRBJ2-2; D gene: NA